A selection of T cell receptor beta chains follows, all from one sample in a study of Graves' ophthalmopathy and Graves' hyperthyroidism. Using its own MiXCR run on the multiplex PCR reads, TCRdb lists one record per CDR3 protein. The sample contains about 400,000 distinct CDR3 sequences, 20% to 25% of which appear only once. The sample was peripheral blood. The receptor source for this set is a woman aged 18 to 35 with stable Graves' hyperthyroidism. CDR3s include the opening cysteine and the closing phenylalanine or tryptophan. The D gene is left open where the match is weak. A clone size is listed for some rows: how often the clone was seen (once, few, many), or a class if it is expanded.

CDR3 protein,CDR3 DNA,J gene,clone size,V gene,D gene
CASSMRQPNQPQHF,TGTGCCAGTAGTATGCGACAGCCCAATCAGCCCCAGCATTTT,TRBJ1-5,many,TRBV19,.
CASSLGGGTRRSYEQYF,TGTGCCAGCAGTTTAGGTGGCGGGACACGGCGATCCTACGAGCAGTACTTC,TRBJ2-7,.,TRBV27,.
CASRQGWPAEAFF,TGTGCCAGCAGACAAGGATGGCCGGCTGAAGCTTTCTTT,TRBJ1-1,many,TRBV6-1,.
CASRGRNRGMNTEAFF,TGTGCCAGCAGGGGGAGGAACAGGGGCATGAACACTGAAGCTTTCTTT,TRBJ1-1,few,TRBV6-1,TRBD1
CASSPGTGGDQPQHF,TGTGCCAGCAGCCCAGGGACAGGGGGCGATCAGCCCCAGCATTTT,TRBJ1-5,many,TRBV6-5,TRBD1
CASSQGGGTVNQPQHF,TGCGCCAGCAGCCAAGGAGGGGGAACAGTCAATCAGCCCCAGCATTTT,TRBJ1-5,.,TRBV4-1,.
CASGSEVEAFF,TGTGCTAGTGGGAGCGAGGTTGAAGCTTTCTTT,TRBJ1-1,many,TRBV12-5,.
CASSSSTGGTGVETQYF,TGTGCCAGCAGTTCCTCGACAGGGGGTACGGGGGTGGAGACCCAGTACTTC,TRBJ2-5,many,TRBV12-3/TRBV12-4,TRBD1
CASSPRGLAGFSSGANVLTF,TGTGCCAGCAGTCCCCGGGGACTAGCGGGATTCAGCTCTGGGGCCAACGTCCTGACTTTC,TRBJ2-6,many,TRBV6-5,TRBD2
CASSQDPGSVVPYEQYF,TGCGCCAGCAGCCAAGATCCGGGGTCTGTGGTGCCCTACGAGCAGTACTTC,TRBJ2-7,.,TRBV4-1,.